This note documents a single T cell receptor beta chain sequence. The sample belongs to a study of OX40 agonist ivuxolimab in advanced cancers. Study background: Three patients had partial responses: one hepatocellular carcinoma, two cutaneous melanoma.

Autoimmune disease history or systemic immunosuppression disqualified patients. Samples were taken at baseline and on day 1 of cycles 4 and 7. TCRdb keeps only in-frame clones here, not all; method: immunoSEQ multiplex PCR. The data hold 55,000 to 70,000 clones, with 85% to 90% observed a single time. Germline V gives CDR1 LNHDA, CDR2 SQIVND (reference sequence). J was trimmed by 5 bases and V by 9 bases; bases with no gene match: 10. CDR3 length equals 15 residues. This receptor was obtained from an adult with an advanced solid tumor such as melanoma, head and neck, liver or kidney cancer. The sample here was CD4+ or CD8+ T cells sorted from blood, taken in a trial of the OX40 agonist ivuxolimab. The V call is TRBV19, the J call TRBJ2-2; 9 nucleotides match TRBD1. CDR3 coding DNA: TGTGCCAGCGAATTTGGGACAGGGCGGACCGGGGAGCTGTTTTTT. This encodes CASEFGTGRTGELFF.